The next 12 T cell receptor beta chains were all read from a single sample in a study of T cells in Graves' hyperthyroidism and ophthalmopathy. The TCR beta CDR3 regions underwent amplification using RNA transcripts as the source. With the HTBI primer set, the TCR CDR3 went through a first round of RT-PCR. TCRdb analysed the multiplex PCR reads with MiXCR anew, one entry per CDR3 protein. The sample records around 290,000 distinct CDR3 sequences, around 13% being singletons. The sample comprised blood. These receptors were obtained from a woman in her thirties or forties with Graves' hyperthyroidism.

This clonotype was found many times. The chain links TRBV18 to TRBJ2-7, with a possible D match to TRBD1 (6 bases). V dropped 8 bases and J dropped 3 bases, with 14 bases sitting between them. This CDR3 is built from 13 residues. Germline lookup yields CDR1 KGHSH and CDR2 LQKENI. The CDR3 loop reads CASSPGQLYEQYF. As DNA, the CDR3 is TGTGCCAGCAGTCCCGGACAGCTCTACGAGCAGTACTTC.

This clonotype was picked up a small number of times. This sequence joins TRBV5-1 and TRBJ2-5, with TRBD2 identical over 11 bases. CDR1 and CDR2 from the germline V gene are SGHRS and YFSETQ. Unmatched junction bases numbered 6, after V lost 0 bases and J lost 2 bases. CDR3 length: 17 residues. The CDR3, as DNA: TGCGCCAGCAGCTTGGGGGGGACTAGCGGAGGGCAAGAGACCCAGTACTTC. Translation: CASSLGGTSGGQETQYF.

This clonotype has at least ten counts. The V call is TRBV28, the J call TRBJ1-5, with 7 bases matching TRBD1. CDR3 size: 19 residues. Germline CDR1 is MDHEN and CDR2 is SYDVKM. Unmatched junction bases numbered 25, after V lost 5 bases and J lost 9 bases. The CDR3 DNA reads TGTGCCAGCAGTCCCCCCTCGACAGGGCTGGTTTCGGCCAGTCGGCCCCAGCATTTT. Its protein product is CASSPPSTGLVSASRPQHF.

This clonotype has a count of ten or more. The V call is TRBV11-3, the J call TRBJ2-1, with 7 bases fitting TRBD1. The CDR3 spans 16 residues. The germline gives CDR1 SGHNT, CDR2 YENEEA. V shed 3 bases and J 2 bases; nucleotides not matched to a gene: 7. The CDR3 loop reads CASSLLTRGPYNEQFF. The CDR3 DNA sequence: TGTGCCAGCAGCTTGTTAACTAGGGGGCCCTACAATGAGCAGTTCTTC.

This clonotype was recorded at least ten times. The rearrangement uses TRBV12-3 or TRBV12-4 and TRBJ2-1; D is perhaps TRBD1 (6 bases). V lost 5 bases and J lost 2, with 13 bases in between. The CDR3 length is 15 residues. This chain's CDR3 is CASSPGTPTYNEQFF. The CDR3 nucleotides are TGTGCCAGCAGTCCCGGGACACCGACCTACAATGAGCAGTTCTTC.

This clonotype was seen many times. The chain has TRBV12-5 and TRBJ2-7, with 8 nucleotides matching TRBD1. The V and J ends lost 6 bases and 3 bases, in that order; junction bases with no gene match: 10. The CDR3 consists of 15 residues. The germline gives CDR1 LGHNT, CDR2 FRNRAP. The CDR3 is CASGLGQGVDYEQYF. CDR3 nucleotide sequence: TGTGCTAGTGGCCTCGGACAGGGCGTGGACTACGAGCAGTACTTC.

This clonotype was counted only a few times. It may be a read error: a sequence one base away is much more abundant. The rearrangement uses TRBV6-1 and TRBJ2-3; 8 positions match TRBD1. Germline trimming cut 3 bases from V and 1 base from J; bases unmatched to any gene: 0. The V gene's germline CDR1 is MNHNS and CDR2 SASEGT. The CDR3 extends over 14 amino acids. The CDR3 region is CASSEGQGTDTQYF. CDR3 nucleotides: TGTGCCAGCAGTGAGGGACAGGGCACAGATACGCAGTATTTT.

This clonotype was counted a few times. V usage is TRBV6-1 and J usage is TRBJ1-2; no clear D. Trimming took 8 bases from V and 8 from J, leaving 12 bases between them. CDR3 size: 11 residues. Germline CDR1 reads MNHNS; CDR2 reads SASEGT. CDR3: CASSTAAGYTF. CDR3 sequence (DNA): TGTGCCAGCTCAACGGCCGCCGGCTACACCTTC.

This clonotype appeared many times. The J gene is TRBJ2-1, the V gene TRBV20-1; 10 positions match TRBD2. After removal of 5 bases from V and 7 bases from J, the junction contained 11 bases not matched to a gene. CDR3 length: 15 residues. Germline CDR1 is DFQATT and CDR2 is SNEGSKA (reference sequence). CDR3 nucleotide sequence: TGCAGTGCTGCCCAACTAGCGGGATCAGAGAATGAGCAGTTCTTC. Amino acids: CSAAQLAGSENEQFF.

In this sample, this clonotype turned up many times. CDR3 residues: CASSWTGIADEQFF. The CDR3, as DNA: TGTGCCAGCAGCTGGACAGGGATAGCCGATGAGCAGTTCTTC. This chain connects TRBV27 to TRBJ2-1, with 8 bases fitting TRBD1. V gave up 6 bases and J gave up 8 bases; unmatched junction bases: 9. The CDR3 is 14 residues long. Germline CDR1 and CDR2: MNHEY and SMNVEV (reference sequence).

CDR3 residues: CASSGKQGVGNTGELFF. The DNA for the CDR3 is TGTGCCAGCAGTGGGAAACAGGGCGTAGGGAACACCGGGGAGCTGTTTTTT. J is TRBJ2-2 and V is TRBV28, with D possibly matching TRBD1 (6 bases). Per germline, CDR1 MDHEN and CDR2 SYDVKM. This CDR3 contains 17 residues. Trimming removed 5 bases at V and 1 base at J, with 17 bases between.

At least ten counts were recorded for this clonotype. This rearrangement joins TRBV20-1 to TRBJ1-5, with D uncertain. The CDR3 loop spans 16 amino acids. Germline V CDR1 and CDR2: DFQATT, SNEGSKA (reference sequence). The ends were cut back, 0 bases at V and 1 base at J, with 13 bases in the middle. CDR3 amino acids: CSARENQVGSNQPQHF. The CDR3 DNA follows: TGCAGTGCTAGAGAAAACCAGGTTGGGAGCAATCAGCCCCAGCATTTT.